This T cell receptor beta chain was sequenced for a study of T cell responses to AZD1222 COVID-19 vaccine. Findings of the study overall: Among the donors, most were white British and more were female, and clonal diversity was possibly underestimated. Repertoires were collected only later (after the peak T cell response had occurred). Vaccination with two AZD1222 doses was followed by a rise in Spike-specific TCR breadth and depth.

Profiled with immunoSEQ multiplex PCR; TCRdb holds only in-frame clones, not every one. The data hold about 85,000 clones, with approximately 86% observed a single time. The germline V gene encodes CDR1 MGHRA and CDR2 YSYEKL. V was trimmed by 0 bases and J by 4 bases, leaving 19 bases between them. The CDR3 consists of 18 residues. On this clone itself: The target antigen is unknown.

The sequence derives from an adult in good health. V and J are TRBV4-1 and TRBJ2-1; D is unresolved. The starting material was peripheral blood, obtained on day 0 of AZD1222 vaccination. In DNA, the CDR3 is TGCGCCAGCAGCCAAGATTTAGTTAGTTCTCCGACTTACAATGAGCAGTTCTTC. Protein sequence: CASSQDLVSSPTYNEQFF.